These 2 T cell receptor beta chains originate from one sample sequenced in a study of spatial heterogeneity in lung cancer. Specified time point: sample taken at primary tumor resection. TCRdb used MiXCR to reprocess the 5' RACE reads, holding one entry per CDR3 protein. The table lists 16,000 or so distinct CDR3 sequences, 3.6% of them singletons. Specimen: normal lung tissue next to the tumor, collected at surgery. These receptors were obtained from a male donor with early-stage non-small cell lung cancer.

This clonotype has ten or more counts. Since it is a stray read in a library aimed at alpha chains, this beta chain has a size that is not meaningful. The genes are TRBV7-9 and TRBJ2-5, with D perhaps matching TRBD2 (6 bases). V was trimmed by 1 base and J by 4 bases, leaving 10 bases between them. CDR3 length: 14 amino acids. Germline-derived CDR1 and CDR2 are SEHNR and FQNEAQ (reference sequence). DNA for the CDR3: TGTGCCAGCAGCTTAGTCGGGGGAGTAGAGACCCAGTACTTC. As protein: CASSLVGGVETQYF. Drawing the rest from reference TRBV7-9 and TRBJ2-5, the complete variable domain is DTGVSQNPRHKITKRGQNVTFRCDPISEHNRLYWYRQTLGQGPEFLTYFQNEAQLEKSRLLSDRFSAERPKGSFSTLEIQRTEQGDSAMYLCASSLVGGVETQYFGPGTRLLVL.

This clonotype is medium-sized. This beta chain lies outside the target of a library built for alpha chains; its clone size means little. The V gene is TRBV20-1, the J gene TRBJ2-1; possible D gene TRBD2, 6 bases. The CDR3 consists of 17 residues. Per germline, CDR1 DFQATT and CDR2 SNEGSKA (reference sequence). Trimming left V 5 bases short and J 6 bases short, with 26 bases between. The CDR3 DNA reads as TGCAGTGCTCCTCCTCGGGAGAGGGGCGGGGTATCCAATGAGCAGTTCTTC. Its protein product is CSAPPRERGGVSNEQFF.